This T cell receptor beta chain is from a study of glioma-infiltrating T cells after dendritic cell vaccination. Study background: Between about 2002 and 2013, patients got autologous tumor lysate-pulsed dendritic cell vaccines.

PBMC were collected before vaccination, two weeks after the third vaccination, and at progression. Findings and limits, study-wide: Estimated pretreatment TIL content predicted outcome after dendritic cell vaccination.

This CDR3 contains 16 residues. V gave up 5 bases and J gave up 0 bases, with 13 bases separating them. Germline V gene data show CDR1 as MDHEN and CDR2 as SYDVKM. Comments on this clone: Its specificity is not known.

Primers: 60 V beta forward and 13 J beta reverse. Sequencing was performed with immunoSEQ multiplex PCR; in TCRdb, only in-frame clones are kept and a portion is missing. The data show some 87,000 clones, about 85% seen once. The receptor's source is a human donor with glioblastoma. Here the sequenced sample was blood, taken before dendritic cell vaccination. The chain carries TRBV28 and TRBJ2-2, with TRBD1 as a possible D gene (5 bases). The CDR3 here is CASSMATDANTGELFF. CDR3 DNA: TGTGCCAGCAGTATGGCGACAGACGCGAACACCGGGGAGCTGTTTTTT.